The clone carrying this T cell receptor (beta chain) showed up just a few times. Its antigen remains unidentified. Germline assignment: CDR1 LNHNV and CDR2 YYDKDF (reference sequence). The CDR3 has 15 residues. The germline V and J ends were trimmed by 0 bases and 5 bases, with 13 bases remaining between them. It was with a sample-barcoded 5' primer and a J-beta primer mix that a second PCR of roughly 7 to 12 cycles was run. TCRdb redid the calling of the 5' RACE reads with MiXCR, one entry per CDR3 protein. The sample records approximately 690,000 distinct CDR3 sequences, roughly 58% being singletons. The sample originates from a study of blood T cells in healthy people across ages. Whole-study findings and limits: Any changes in expanded clonotypes were possibly confounded, as donor CMV status remained unknown.

This chain joins TRBV15 and TRBJ2-5; no clear D. The material sequenced was blood. This TCR came from a man aged 60-69 years in good health. CDR3 DNA: TGTGCCACCAGCAGAGATGCGGCTGGTGAGGAGACCCAGTACTTC. This gives the protein CATSRDAAGEETQYF.